This T cell receptor (beta chain) was found in a study of cytomegalovirus exposure and HLA in healthy donors. CDR1 is LNHDA, CDR2 SQIVND, per germline (reference sequence). V lost 4 bases to trimming and J lost 4 bases, with 13 bases between them. The CDR3 runs to 14 residues. Primers for the PCR totalled 60 Vbeta and 13 Jbeta. Profiled with immunoSEQ multiplex PCR; TCRdb holds only in-frame clones, not every one. The table has some 150,000 clones, around 79% seen once; the top ten hold around 1.3%. Notes on this clone: What it binds is unknown.

Findings of the study overall: TCR beta V- and J-gene trimming, according to a later analysis, was linked to a missense DCLRE1C variant. Productive status was seen about 90% or about 30% of the time for most TCR beta V segments in an earlier analysis. Accurate prediction of HLA-A and HLA-B alleles (for most subjects) was reportedly achieved from TCR beta sequences. In a later analysis, CMV-associated beta chains were mostly HLA-associated, it appeared.

The sequenced material came from PBMCs. This TCR was recovered from a woman aged 40 to 50 in good health and CMV-seronegative. The V and J genes are TRBV19 and TRBJ2-5; D is unclear. CDR3: CASSTSGLVETQYF. CDR3 in DNA: TGTGCCAGTAGTACGTCGGGTTTGGTAGAGACCCAGTACTTC.